Each of the 9 T cell receptor beta chains below was sequenced from the same sample in a study of metastatic and nonmetastatic thyroid tumors. Patients underwent thyroid surgery, and none had received any treatment before it. TCRdb re-clonotyped the PCR reads via MiXCR. The sample carries around 25,000 clones, over 10% recorded once. The material sequenced was blood. These receptors were collected from a female donor with papillary thyroid cancer or a benign thyroid nodule (not recorded which). Some clones in this sample may be carry-over from other donors' samples.

This clone was picked up many times. The genes are TRBV20-1 and TRBJ2-3; no clear D. The CDR3 contains 12 residues. Trimming removed 5 bases from V and 2 bases from J, with 8 bases in between. Germline values: CDR1 DFQATT, CDR2 SNEGSKA (reference sequence). Here the CDR3 reads CSARRDTDTQYF. CDR3 DNA: TGCAGTGCTCGGCGAGACACAGATACGCAGTATTTT.

V and J are TRBV6-1 and TRBJ2-5; no firm D call. Trimming removed 6 bases from V and 4 bases from J, with 12 bases in between. The germline CDR1 and CDR2 sequences are MNHNS and SASEGT. This CDR3 comprises 13 residues. CDR3 amino acids: CASRRGAGETQYF. The DNA of the CDR3 is TGTGCCAGCAGACGAGGCGCTGGAGAGACCCAGTACTTC.

V gene TRBV18 combines with J gene TRBJ2-7; either TRBD1 or TRBD2 may fit D (5 bases each). Between the trimmed V and J ends, which lost 0 bases and 7 bases, there was a span of 10 bases. Germline V gene data show CDR1 as KGHSH and CDR2 as LQKENI. The CDR3 loop spans 13 amino acids. CDR3 nucleotides: TGTGCCAGCTCACCACCGGTCGGGGCTGAGCAGTACTTC. It specifies CASSPPVGAEQYF.

This clone showed up many times. This chain connects TRBV6-2 or TRBV6-3 to TRBJ2-5, with 9 positions matching TRBD1. V shed 5 bases, J shed 5 bases, and the junction held 12 bases outside the gene matches. The length of the CDR3 is 16 residues. Germline assignment: CDR1 MNHEY and CDR2 SVGEGT. CDR3 in amino acids: CASSITGTGPYETQYF. The CDR3 DNA reads TGTGCCAGCAGTATTACCGGGACAGGGCCCTACGAGACCCAGTACTTC.

This clone was detected many times. This may be a read error: a much more frequent sequence differs by one nucleotide. The chain uses TRBV12-3 or TRBV12-4 and TRBJ1-1; maybe TRBD1 (5 bases). The CDR3 length is 12 residues. The CDR3 bases are TGTGCCAGCAGGATATCCGGGACTGGAGCTTTCTTT. This sequence encodes CASRISGTGAFF.

Many counts were recorded for this clone. The V call is TRBV3-1, the J call TRBJ2-2; D not resolved. From germline, CDR1 is LGHDT and CDR2 YNNKEL (reference sequence). Trimming removed 5 bases from V and 0 bases from J, with 7 bases in between. The CDR3 length is 14 residues. The CDR3 region is CASSGYSNTGELFF. The CDR3 DNA follows: TGTGCCAGCAGCGGGTACTCGAACACCGGGGAGCTGTTTTTT. Drawing the rest from reference TRBV3-1 and TRBJ2-2, the complete variable domain is DTAVSQTPKYLVTQMGNDKSIKCEQNLGHDTMYWYKQDSKKFLKIMFSYNNKELIINETVPNRFSPKSPDKAHLNLHINSLELGDSAVYFCASSGYSNTGELFFGEGSRLTVL.

This clone was seen at least ten times. The chain links TRBV15 to TRBJ2-7; TRBD2 matches 7 bases. Per germline, CDR1 LNHNV and CDR2 YYDKDF (reference sequence). The CDR3 loop spans 15 amino acids. Trimming at V came to 0 bases and at J to 3 bases, leaving 5 bases not matched to a gene. DNA of the CDR3: TGTGCCACCAGCAGAGACCGCGGACTAGGCTACGAGCAGTACTTC. It codes for CATSRDRGLGYEQYF.

There are many counts of this clone. This chain connects TRBV4-3 to TRBJ2-3; D possibly corresponds to TRBD2 (6 bases). In germline, CDR1 is LGHNA, CDR2 YSLEER. The CDR3 is 17 residues long. The V end was cut by 2 bases, the J end by 1 base, with 16 bases between. In DNA, the CDR3 is TGCGCCAGCAGCCAAACCCTCGGGGTAGCGGGCACAGATACGCAGTATTTT. Translated: CASSQTLGVAGTDTQYF.

This clone has ten or more counts. This chain uses TRBV11-2 with TRBJ2-3; D call uncertain. The CDR3 consists of 11 residues. Germline loops: CDR1 SGHAT, CDR2 FQNNGV. The V gene lost 5 bases and the J gene lost 1 base, with 1 base spanning the gap. DNA of the CDR3: TGTGCCAGCAGCCGCACAGATACGCAGTATTTT. Its protein is CASSRTDTQYF.